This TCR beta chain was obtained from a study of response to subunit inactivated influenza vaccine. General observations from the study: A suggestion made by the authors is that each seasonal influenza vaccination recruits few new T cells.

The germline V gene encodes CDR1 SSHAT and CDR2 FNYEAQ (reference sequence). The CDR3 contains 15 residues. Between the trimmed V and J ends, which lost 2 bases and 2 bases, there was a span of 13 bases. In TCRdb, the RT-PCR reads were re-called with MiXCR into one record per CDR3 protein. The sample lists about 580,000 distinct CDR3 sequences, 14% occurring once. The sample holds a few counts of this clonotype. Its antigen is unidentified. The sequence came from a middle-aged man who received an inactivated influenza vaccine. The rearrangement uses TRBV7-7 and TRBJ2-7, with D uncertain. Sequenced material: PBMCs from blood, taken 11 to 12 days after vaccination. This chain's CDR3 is CASSLNPGPTYEQYF. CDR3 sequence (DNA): TGTGCCAGCAGCTTAAATCCGGGCCCAACCTACGAGCAGTACTTC.